Listed below are T cell receptor beta chains from one sample, sequenced in a study of shared clonotypes between healthy human individuals. The repertoire was sequenced with immunoSEQ multiplex PCR; TCRdb's copy has only in-frame clones and lacks some. Among more than 2 million clones listed, about 94% were seen once. The sequencing input was naive CD8+ T cells from PBMCs. These receptors came from a man younger than 35 in good health. Some clones in this sample may be carry-over from other donors' samples. Each CDR3 is given with its conserved first and last residue. Fields, in order: J gene, V gene, D gene, CDR3 protein, CDR3 DNA. D genes are given only for firm matches.

TRBJ2-3	TRBV5-6	.	CASSYPTFTDTQYF	TGTGCCAGCAGCTACCCGACTTTCACAGATACGCAGTATTTT
TRBJ1-1	TRBV19	TRBD1	CASSPPRGQPDTEAFF	TGTGCCAGTAGCCCCCCGCGGGGACAGCCCGACACTGAAGCTTTCTTT
TRBJ2-1	TRBV7-2	.	CASSFYGTPGPYNEQFF	TGTGCCAGCAGCTTTTACGGGACACCCGGCCCCTACAATGAGCAGTTCTTC
TRBJ1-2	TRBV5-1	.	CASSLTGINYGYTF	TGCGCCAGCAGCTTGACAGGGATTAACTATGGCTACACCTTC
TRBJ1-1	TRBV7-2	TRBD1	CATNEDKTGGTEAFF	TGTGCCACCAACGAAGACAAGACAGGGGGCACTGAAGCTTTCTTT
TRBJ2-7	TRBV7-2	.	CASSRTSLGEQYF	TGTGCCAGCAGCCGTACCAGCCTCGGGGAGCAGTACTTC
TRBJ2-5	TRBV11-2	.	CASSSAPLGTQYF	TGTGCCAGCAGCTCCGCCCCATTGGGGACCCAGTACTTC
TRBJ2-3	TRBV29-1	.	CSAEGGGYTDTQYF	TGCAGCGCCGAGGGAGGGGGTTACACAGATACGCAGTATTTT
TRBJ2-1	TRBV29-1	TRBD1	CSVGGGQGSYNEQFF	TGCAGCGTTGGGGGGGGACAGGGATCCTACAATGAGCAGTTCTTC
TRBJ2-7	TRBV19	.	CASSRGRGYEQYF	TGTGCCAGTAGTAGGGGCAGGGGCTACGAGCAGTACTTC
TRBJ1-1	TRBV4-1	TRBD1	CASSQHQGGTEAFF	TGCGCCAGCAGCCAACATCAGGGGGGCACTGAAGCTTTCTTT
TRBJ1-3	TRBV6-5	.	CASRLLVGSGNTIYF	TGTGCCAGCAGATTACTAGTAGGGTCTGGAAACACCATATATTTT
TRBJ2-7	TRBV30	.	CAWSPWEGAFDEQYF	TGTGCCTGGAGTCCTTGGGAAGGGGCCTTTGACGAGCAGTACTTC
TRBJ2-3	TRBV19	TRBD2	CASSESREGLSTDTQYF	TGTGCCAGTAGTGAGTCGCGGGAGGGCCTGAGCACAGATACGCAGTATTTT
TRBJ1-5	TRBV6-6	.	CASSSDSWQPQHF	TGTGCCAGCAGTTCGGACAGCTGGCAGCCCCAGCATTTT
TRBJ1-2	TRBV2	TRBD1	CASITRGVGYTF	TGTGCCAGCATTACCAGGGGGGTTGGCTACACCTTC
TRBJ1-2	TRBV6-5	.	CASSYSEGDYGYTF	TGTGCCAGCAGTTACTCGGAAGGCGACTATGGCTACACCTTC
TRBJ1-3	TRBV7-9	TRBD1	CASSDRVGNTIYF	TGTGCCAGCAGCGACAGGGTTGGAAACACCATATATTTT
TRBJ2-5	TRBV27	.	CASSSLGRGVETQYF	TGTGCCAGCAGTTCACTAGGAAGGGGGGTAGAGACCCAGTACTTC
TRBJ2-7	TRBV27	TRBD2	CASSPGAGGSHEQYF	TGTGCCAGCAGTCCCGGAGCGGGGGGATCGCACGAGCAGTACTTC
TRBJ2-1	TRBV18	.	CASSPPKGNSFGSYNEQFF	TGTGCCAGCTCACCACCGAAAGGGAACAGTTTCGGGTCCTACAATGAGCAGTTCTTC
TRBJ2-5	TRBV7-6	.	CASSPGGGSSETQYF	TGTGCCAGCAGCCCCGGGGGCGGGAGTTCAGAGACCCAGTACTTC
TRBJ2-2	TRBV13	.	CASSSRVLGTGELFF	TGTGCCAGCAGCTCCAGGGTTTTGGGCACCGGGGAGCTGTTTTTT
TRBJ1-2	TRBV7-9	.	CASSLVGSLPGYTF	TGTGCCAGCAGCTTAGTTGGGTCACTCCCTGGCTACACCTTC
TRBJ1-1	TRBV7-9	.	CASSLFASVNTEAFF	TGTGCCAGCAGCTTGTTCGCTTCGGTAAACACTGAAGCTTTCTTT